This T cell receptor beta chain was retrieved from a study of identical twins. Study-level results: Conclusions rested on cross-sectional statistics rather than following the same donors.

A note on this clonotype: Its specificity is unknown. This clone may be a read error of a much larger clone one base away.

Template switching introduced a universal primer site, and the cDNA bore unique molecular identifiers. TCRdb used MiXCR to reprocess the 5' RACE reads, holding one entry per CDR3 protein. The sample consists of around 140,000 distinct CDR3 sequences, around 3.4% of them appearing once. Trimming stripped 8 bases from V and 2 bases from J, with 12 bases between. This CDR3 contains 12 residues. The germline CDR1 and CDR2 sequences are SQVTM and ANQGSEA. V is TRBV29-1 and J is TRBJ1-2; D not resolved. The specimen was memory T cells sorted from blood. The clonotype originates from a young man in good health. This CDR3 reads CSSTGGNYGYTF. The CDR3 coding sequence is TGCAGCTCCACGGGAGGGAACTATGGCTACACCTTC.